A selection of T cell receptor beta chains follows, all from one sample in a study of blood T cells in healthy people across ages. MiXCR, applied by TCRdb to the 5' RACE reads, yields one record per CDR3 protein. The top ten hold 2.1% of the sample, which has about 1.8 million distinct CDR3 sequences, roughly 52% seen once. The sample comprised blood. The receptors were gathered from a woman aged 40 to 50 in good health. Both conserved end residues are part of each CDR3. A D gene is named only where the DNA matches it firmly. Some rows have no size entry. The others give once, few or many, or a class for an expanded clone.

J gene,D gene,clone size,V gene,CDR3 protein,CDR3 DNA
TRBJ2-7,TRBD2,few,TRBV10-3,CAISEGTSGSLYEQYF,TGTGCCATCAGTGAAGGGACTAGCGGCTCACTCTACGAGCAGTACTTC
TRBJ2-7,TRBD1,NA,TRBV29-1,CSPHGQARFYEQYF,TGCAGCCCCCACGGACAGGCGAGATTCTACGAGCAGTACTTC
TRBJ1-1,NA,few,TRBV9,CASSVGPGSTTEAFF,TGTGCCAGCAGCGTAGGCCCGGGGAGTACGACTGAAGCTTTCTTT
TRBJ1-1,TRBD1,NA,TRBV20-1,CSARDRTGNTEAFF,TGCAGTGCTAGAGATAGGACAGGGAACACTGAAGCTTTCTTT
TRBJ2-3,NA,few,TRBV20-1,CSAESHQANTDTQYF,TGCAGTGCCGAGTCCCATCAAGCAAACACAGATACGCAGTATTTT
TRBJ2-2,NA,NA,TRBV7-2,CASSFQPPTGELFF,TGTGCCAGCAGCTTCCAACCCCCCACCGGGGAGCTGTTTTTT
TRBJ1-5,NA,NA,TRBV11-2,CASSLSQGNQPQHF,TGTGCCAGCAGCCTTAGCCAGGGCAATCAGCCCCAGCATTTT
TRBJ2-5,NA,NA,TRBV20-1,CSADIKGPVGETQYF,TGCAGTGCCGACATCAAAGGGCCGGTCGGAGAGACCCAGTACTTC
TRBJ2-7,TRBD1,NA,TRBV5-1,CASSFTGTEMKYEQYF,TGCGCCAGCAGCTTTACCGGGACAGAGATGAAGTACGAGCAGTACTTC
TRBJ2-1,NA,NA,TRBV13,CASRPTPGMISEQFF,TGTGCCAGCAGGCCGACTCCAGGGATGATAAGTGAGCAGTTCTTC
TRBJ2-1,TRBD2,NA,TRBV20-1,CSARLAGGPHNEQFF,TGCAGTGCTAGGCTAGCGGGGGGGCCTCACAATGAGCAGTTCTTC
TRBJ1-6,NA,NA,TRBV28,CASRPQSSYNSPLHF,TGTGCCAGCAGGCCCCAGAGCTCCTATAATTCACCCCTCCACTTT
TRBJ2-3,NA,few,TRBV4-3,CASSPTQRFTDTQYF,TGCGCCAGCAGTCCTACCCAGCGGTTCACAGATACGCAGTATTTT
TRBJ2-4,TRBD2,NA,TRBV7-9,CASSTGGIAKNIQYF,TGTGCCAGCAGCACGGGGGGTATAGCCAAAAACATTCAGTACTTC
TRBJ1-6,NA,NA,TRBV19,CASTVDRSGSPLHF,TGTGCCAGCACCGTGGACCGCTCGGGTTCACCCCTCCACTTT
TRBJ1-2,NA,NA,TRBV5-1,CASSFEFNYGYTF,TGCGCCAGCAGCTTTGAGTTTAACTATGGCTACACCTTC
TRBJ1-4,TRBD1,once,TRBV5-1,CASSPAGTGRNEKLFF,TGCGCCAGCAGCCCCGCAGGGACAGGCCGTAATGAAAAACTGTTTTTT
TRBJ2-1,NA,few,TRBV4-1,CASSQRAGDRNEQFF,TGCGCCAGCAGCCAACGGGCAGGGGATCGGAATGAGCAGTTCTTC
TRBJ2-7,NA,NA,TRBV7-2,CASSAGLTGTTEQYF,TGTGCCAGCAGCGCGGGCCTAACGGGAACCACTGAGCAGTACTTC
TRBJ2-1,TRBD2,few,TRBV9,CASSPAGGFNNEQFF,TGTGCCAGCAGCCCAGCGGGGGGGTTTAACAATGAGCAGTTCTTC